These 17 T cell receptor beta chains came from one sample sequenced in a study of OX40 agonist ivuxolimab in advanced cancers. The protocol was immunoSEQ multiplex PCR, while the TCRdb copy is restricted to in-frame clones and leaves out a portion. This sample yields 100,000 or so clones, of which 75% to 95% are seen a single time; about 0.31% belongs to the top ten. The source was CD4+ or CD8+ T cells sorted from blood, collected in a trial of the OX40 agonist ivuxolimab. These TCRs come from an adult with an advanced solid tumor such as melanoma, head and neck, liver or kidney cancer.

The J gene is TRBJ2-5, the V gene TRBV7-2; D gene uncertain. The CDR3 contains 13 residues. Germline lookup yields CDR1 SGHTA and CDR2 FQGNSA. V shed 3 bases and J shed 1 base, with 6 bases lying between them. The CDR3 spells CASSFNFQETQYF. CDR3 coding DNA: TGTGCCAGCAGCTTTAACTTCCAAGAGACCCAGTACTTC.

The chain combines TRBV29-1 with TRBJ1-1, with a weak D call TRBD1 (5 bases). The CDR3 has 11 residues. Trimming left V 3 bases short and J 6 bases short, with 8 bases between. The germline CDR1 and CDR2 sequences are SQVTM and ANQGSEA. The CDR3 coding sequence is TGCAGCGTTGATAGGGGCTCTGAAGCTTTCTTT. As protein: CSVDRGSEAFF.

The chain carries TRBV10-2 and TRBJ2-7, with D perhaps given as TRBD1 or TRBD2 (5 bases each). Germline CDR1 and CDR2: WSHSY and SAAADI. There are 17 residues in the CDR3. V gave up 0 bases and J gave up 0 bases, with 15 bases separating them. The chain's CDR3 is CASSESGRGLYSYEQYF. The DNA of the CDR3 is TGCGCCAGCAGTGAGTCGGGACGAGGACTGTACTCCTACGAGCAGTACTTC.

The rearrangement links TRBV29-1 to TRBJ2-1; D not resolved. Germline V gives CDR1 SQVTM, CDR2 ANQGSEA. This CDR3 region has 10 residues. Trimming removed 4 bases at V and 8 bases at J, with 6 bases between. The CDR3 nucleotides read TGCAGCGTTGTCGGCTATGAGCAGTTCTTC. Translation gives CSVVGYEQFF.

This sequence joins TRBV5-6 and TRBJ2-2; maybe TRBD1 (5 bases). Germline V gives CDR1 SGHDT, CDR2 YYEEEE. This CDR3 is 15 amino acids long. Deletions cut 4 bases from V and 0 bases from J, with 10 bases between. CDR3 sequence reads: CASSPLDTNTGELFF. The CDR3 nucleotides read TGTGCCAGCAGCCCGTTGGACACGAACACCGGGGAGCTGTTTTTT.

This chain uses TRBV5-4 with TRBJ2-1; no firm D call. Germline CDR1 SGHNT, CDR2 YYREEE (reference sequence). The germline V and J ends were trimmed by 2 bases and 6 bases, with 12 bases remaining between them. The CDR3 length is 14 residues. The CDR3 nucleotides read TGTGCCAGCAGCTTCCCCCCTACCCGCAATGAGCAGTTCTTC. This translates into CASSFPPTRNEQFF.

The chain couples TRBV19 to TRBJ1-5; D not certain. The CDR3 sequence is 13 residues long. V lost 2 bases and J 0 bases, leaving 2 bases between the germline ends. CDR1 is LNHDA and CDR2 is SQIVND in the germline V gene (reference sequence). CDR3 sequence: CASSITSNQPQHF. CDR3 nucleotides: TGTGCCAGTAGTATAACTAGCAATCAGCCCCAGCATTTT.

The chain carries TRBV11-3 and TRBJ2-5, with D perhaps matching TRBD1 or TRBD2 (5 bases each). The CDR3 runs to 12 residues. The V and J ends lost 4 bases and 4 bases respectively, with 7 bases between them. The germline V gene encodes CDR1 SGHNT and CDR2 YENEEA. CDR3 region: CASSYGGETQYF. Here the CDR3 DNA reads TGTGCCAGCAGCTATGGGGGAGAGACCCAGTACTTC.

CDR3 sequence (DNA): TGTGCCAGCTCACCGACTAGCGGGAGGTCCGGGGAGCTGTTTTTT. Its translation is CASSPTSGRSGELFF. This chain links TRBV18 with TRBJ2-2; 13 positions match TRBD2. The CDR3 consists of 15 residues. CDR1 is KGHSH and CDR2 is LQKENI in the germline V gene. The junction had 1 base not matched to a gene; V was cut back by 3 bases and J by 6 bases.

The CDR3: CASSLFQGADTQYF. The CDR3 region has the DNA TGTGCCAGCAGCTTATTCCAGGGAGCAGATACGCAGTATTTT. The chain couples TRBV11-2 to TRBJ2-3; D tentatively reads TRBD1 or TRBD2 (5 bases each). V lost 2 bases, J lost 4 bases, and 10 bases lay in between. This CDR3 has 14 residues. CDR1 is SGHAT and CDR2 is FQNNGV in the germline V gene.

The chain joins TRBV5-6 to TRBJ1-2; D is unclear. V lost 1 base, J lost 2 bases, and 3 bases lay in between. This CDR3 comprises 12 residues. The germline gives CDR1 SGHDT, CDR2 YYEEEE. CDR3 coding DNA: TGTGCCAGCAGCTTGACCAACTATGGCTACACCTTC. As protein: CASSLTNYGYTF.

The chain joins TRBV19 to TRBJ1-5, with D perhaps matching TRBD1 (5 bases). V was cut by 5 bases and J by 5 bases, with 16 bases left in between. Germline assignment: CDR1 LNHDA and CDR2 SQIVND (reference sequence). This CDR3 contains 15 residues. The CDR3 loop reads CASSFGSGFDQPQHF. The CDR3, as DNA: TGTGCCAGTAGTTTTGGTTCAGGGTTCGATCAGCCCCAGCATTTT.

The V call is TRBV28, the J call TRBJ1-5; D ambiguous. CDR1 MDHEN and CDR2 SYDVKM come from the germline V gene. The CDR3 contains 16 residues. Trimming took off 3 bases at V and 0 bases at J, with 12 bases between the two ends. The CDR3 region has the DNA TGTGCCAGCAGTTTCAACAGAGGATATAGCAATCAGCCCCAGCATTTT. Protein product: CASSFNRGYSNQPQHF.

The V gene is TRBV6-1, the J gene TRBJ2-3, with TRBD2 as a possible D gene (5 bases). Trimming stripped 0 bases from V and 1 base from J, with 11 bases between. Germline CDR1 reads MNHNS; CDR2 reads SASEGT. The CDR3 contains 16 residues. The CDR3 protein is CASSEATRAGTDTQYF. CDR3 in DNA: TGTGCCAGCAGTGAAGCAACTAGGGCGGGCACAGATACGCAGTATTTT.

A remark on this clone: A much larger clone is a single base away; this may be a read error. Other DNA sequences of this sample code for an identical CDR3. The genes are TRBV6-5 and TRBJ2-7; weak D call: TRBD1 (6 bases). This CDR3 has 13 residues. Trimming removed 6 bases at V and 0 bases at J, with 9 bases between. Per the germline V gene, CDR1 is MNHEY and CDR2 is SVGAGI. The CDR3 protein is CASRHRDSYEQYF. Written as DNA, the CDR3 is TGTGCCAGCAGACACAGGGACTCCTACGAGCAGTACTTC.

The chain couples TRBV2 to TRBJ1-1; possible D gene TRBD1, 5 bases. Germline CDR1 SNHLY, CDR2 FYNNEI. V shed 11 bases and J shed 5 bases, with 24 bases lying between them. The CDR3 runs 15 residues. The CDR3 spells CAGSRESPLSTEAFF. The CDR3 nucleotides read TGTGCCGGGAGCAGGGAAAGCCCTTTATCTACTGAAGCTTTCTTT.

The genes are TRBV28 and TRBJ1-1, with a tentative D call TRBD1 (5 bases). Germline CDR1 and CDR2: MDHEN and SYDVKM. The CDR3 runs to 14 residues. V was pared by 6 bases and J by 0 bases, with 11 bases between. CDR3 sequence reads: CASRPGTVNTEAFF. The DNA of the CDR3 is TGTGCCAGCAGGCCCGGGACTGTGAACACTGAAGCTTTCTTT.